This TCR beta chain was sequenced in a study of post-analysis software for immune sequencing data. CDR1 SQVTM and CDR2 ANQGSEA come from the germline V gene. V dropped 6 bases and J dropped 5 bases, with 14 bases sitting between them. The CDR3 sequence is 12 residues long. TCR beta cDNA libraries included unique molecular identifiers. From the PCR reads, TCRdb called clonotypes with MiXCR, one entry per CDR3 protein. Found here are about 460,000 distinct CDR3 sequences, over 35% of them singletons; the top ten hold about 12%. Whole-study results and caveats: Higher frequency in patients than in controls was seen for about five TRBV segments, with TRBV5-6, TRBV5-1 and TRBV20-1 among them.

This clonotype has a handful of counts. Its antigen is unknown. The sequenced material came from blood. This sequence was found in a girl under 18 with multiple sclerosis. The genes are TRBV29-1 and TRBJ2-7; D is unclear. CDR3 residues: CSVARRSDEQYF. CDR3 sequence (DNA): TGCAGCGTCGCCCGACGTTCTGACGAGCAGTACTTC.